This T cell receptor beta chain derives from a study of graft-versus-host responses after intestinal transplantation (dated by TCRdb to the early 2020s). For context, the study as a whole: The transplants that recipients got were multivisceral, liver-intestinal, or isolated intestinal. Bulk TCR-beta CDR3 sequencing was used to track graft-versus-host and host-versus-graft alloreactive T cell clones in the graft, circulation and bone marrow after intestinal transplantation. Of the 20 to 25 intestinal transplant recipients enrolled in the cohort, one of whom was a retransplant, 3 patients without pretransplant specimens were excluded. Donor T cell macrochimerism was defined as a peak of at least 4% donor T cells among recipient peripheral blood mononuclear cells. Samples from a few later patients were sequenced in-house on an Illumina MiSeq with MiXCR processing rather than by the commercial service. Alloreactive clones were identified by sequencing pre-transplant mixed lymphocyte reaction products and comparing them with unstimulated pre-transplant donor and recipient T cells. Anti-thymocyte globulin induction was given to all recipients, followed by maintenance tacrolimus and steroids for two to three years. The research as a whole found: In patients with donor T cell macrochimerism, the allografts had high GvH to HvG T cell clonal ratios. GvH clones turned up in recipient bone marrow, with some appearing earlier in ileal mucosa or blood, a pattern consistent with an intestinal mucosal origin. Peak levels of circulating GvH clones were associated with declines in HvG clones early after transplant. The relatively low number and heterogeneity of intestinal transplant patients limited the conclusions.

The CDR3 goes from the cysteine to the phenylalanine over 13 residues. Only the CDR3 part of the read is kept: 39 bases, read in frame from the first base. V and J are truncated by 4 bases and 8 bases respectively, leaving an intervening sequence of 9 bases. As encoded in the germline V gene (reference sequence), CDR1 is MNHEY while CDR2 is SMNVEV. This sample's time point label indicates: cells obtained before transplantation from donor or recipient. CD3+CD4+ and CD3+CD8+ populations were FACS-sorted from unstimulated pre-transplant donor and recipient cells taken from spleen or lymph nodes. Library creation used the immunoSEQ multiplex PCR assay. For most patients, genomic DNA was isolated with the Qiagen DNeasy Blood and Tissue Kit and sent frozen to Adaptive Biotechnologies for TCR sequencing. For most patients, genomic DNA was subjected to high-throughput TCR-beta CDR3 sequencing by Adaptive Biotechnologies. In the authors' own workflow: TCR sequencing data for over 15 patients were retrieved from Adaptive's ImmunoSEQ software; three other patients were processed with MiXCR and VDJtools. To correct CD4 versus CD8 sorting errors, sequences present in both subsets at a frequency ratio below 5:1 were removed. CDR3 nucleotide sequences shared by donor and recipient were removed because the origin of these sequences could not be assigned. To count as alloreactive, a clone needed at least 2-fold expansion over unstimulated cells and a minimum CFSE-low frequency of 0.002% (template counts) or 0.001% (read counts). Clones detected in sequenced pre-transplant spleen, lymph node, or MLR CFSE-low populations of the donor or recipient were defined as mappable. The cumulative frequency of alloreactive clones was calculated as a percentage of all sequences, weighted by copy number. What TCRdb holds here is the immuneACCESS table cut down to in-frame rearrangements. Part of the clones is not present; checked against another copy, under half of the missing clones reflect an unresolved V gene, and the others are unexplained. That table furnishes V, J and clone size, whereas the DNA furnished D and trimming. The sample table holds about 70,000 clones, of which nearly 90% were seen once. The top ten constitute around 4% of the sample.

A note on this clone: What this receptor recognizes is not known. Per-nucleotide qualities are absent, and no much larger clonotype sits a single base away.

In this chain, TRBV27 is recombined with TRBJ1-6; a tentative D call is TRBD1 (5 bases match). This clonotype was obtained from a human donor who was the organ donor for an intestinal transplant. The sample here was unstimulated CD8+ T cells sorted from spleen or lymph node cells, taken before transplant. In nucleotide form, the sequence is TGTGCCAGCAGTTGGGGCATAGATTCACCCCTCCACTTT. It encodes CASSWGIDSPLHF.